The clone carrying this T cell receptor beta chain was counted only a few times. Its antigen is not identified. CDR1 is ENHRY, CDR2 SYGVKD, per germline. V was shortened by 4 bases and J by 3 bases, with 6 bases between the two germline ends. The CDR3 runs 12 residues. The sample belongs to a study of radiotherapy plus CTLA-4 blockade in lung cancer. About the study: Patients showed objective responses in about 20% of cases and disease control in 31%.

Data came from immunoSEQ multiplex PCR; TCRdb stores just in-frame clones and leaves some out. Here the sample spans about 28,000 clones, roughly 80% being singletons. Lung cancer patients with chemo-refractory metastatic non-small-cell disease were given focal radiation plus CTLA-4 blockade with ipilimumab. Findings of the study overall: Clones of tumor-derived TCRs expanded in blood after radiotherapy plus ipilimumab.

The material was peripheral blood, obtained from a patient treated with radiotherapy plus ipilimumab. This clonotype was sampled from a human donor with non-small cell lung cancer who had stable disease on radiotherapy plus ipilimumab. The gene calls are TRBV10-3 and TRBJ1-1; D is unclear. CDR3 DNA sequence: TGTGCCATCAGTGTTGACGACACTGAAGCTTTCTTT. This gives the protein CAISVDDTEAFF.